A single sample is the source of the 11 T cell receptor beta chains below, sequenced in a study of cytomegalovirus exposure and HLA in healthy donors. PCR was performed using 60 Vbeta and 13 Jbeta primers. TCRdb's copy holds only in-frame clones and misses some; the assay was immunoSEQ multiplex PCR. The sample holds fewer than 50,000 clones. The sequenced material came from PBMCs. These receptors all stem from a male donor in good health and CMV-seronegative.

This chain uses TRBV25-1 with TRBJ1-5; 9 positions agree with TRBD1. Germline V gives CDR1 MGHDK, CDR2 SYGVNS. V lost 3 bases to trimming and J lost 6 bases; unmatched junction nucleotides: 3. The CDR3 length is 14 residues. This CDR3 is CASSETGGSQPQHF. The CDR3 DNA reads TGTGCCAGCAGTGAGACAGGGGGAAGTCAGCCCCAGCATTTT.

The gene calls are TRBV14 and TRBJ1-1; TRBD1 aligns across 10 bases. The germline V gene has CDR1 SGHDN and CDR2 FVKESK. The CDR3 consists of 13 residues. Unmatched junction bases numbered 3, after V lost 6 bases and J lost 5 bases. The CDR3 nucleotides are TGTGCCAGCAGACGGACAGGGGGGACTGAAGCTTTCTTT. Its protein product is CASRRTGGTEAFF.

This rearrangement joins TRBV6-1 to TRBJ1-5; tentatively, D is TRBD1 (5 bases). In germline, CDR1 is MNHNS, CDR2 SASEGT. The CDR3 covers 17 residues. V gave up 2 bases and J gave up 7 bases, with 21 bases separating them. This CDR3 reads CASSERTGGAAPQPQHF. The CDR3 DNA sequence: TGTGCCAGCAGTGAAAGGACGGGAGGGGCCGCGCCCCAGCCCCAGCATTTT.

About this clone itself: A junction end diverges from the germline sequence, so it may reflect a read error. This chain links TRBV6-5 with TRBJ2-1, with no clear D. CDR1 and CDR2 from the germline V gene are MNHEY and SVGAGI. The CDR3 length is 14 residues. The CDR3, as DNA: TGTGCCCGTCGTACCTCGAGCTCCGACAATGAGCAGTTCTTC. Residues: CARRTSSSDNEQFF.

V usage is TRBV10-1 and J usage is TRBJ2-7; tentatively, D is TRBD2 (5 bases). Trimming pared 4 bases from V and 5 bases from J, leaving 12 bases between. The length of the CDR3 is 13 residues. Germline values: CDR1 WNHNN, CDR2 SYGVQD (reference sequence). The CDR3 DNA follows: TGCGCCAGCAGTGGGCCCGGGGTCGACGAGCAGTACTTC. Amino acids: CASSGPGVDEQYF.

The chain carries TRBV15 and TRBJ2-3; 8 positions agree with TRBD2. Trimming removed 1 base from V and 5 bases from J; junction bases left unmatched: 8. The V gene's germline CDR1 is LNHNV and CDR2 YYDKDF (reference sequence). The CDR3 is 16 amino acids. This chain's CDR3 is CATSRATGGQVDTQYF. For the CDR3, the DNA is TGTGCCACCAGCAGAGCGACGGGAGGGCAAGTAGATACGCAGTATTTT.

The chain couples TRBV4-1 to TRBJ2-1; 10 positions agree with TRBD2. After removal of 3 bases from V and 7 bases from J, the junction contained 18 bases not matched to a gene. The CDR3 spans 19 residues. Germline values: CDR1 MGHRA, CDR2 YSYEKL. DNA for the CDR3: TGCGCCAGCAGCCAGAAGGGGACGGGGCCTAGCGGGAGATGGAATGAGCAGTTCTTC. Its translation is CASSQKGTGPSGRWNEQFF.

CDR3 loop: CASSRGGEGYTF. CDR3 DNA sequence: TGTGCCAGCAGCCGAGGGGGGGAAGGCTACACCTTC. The chain employs TRBV7-9 and TRBJ1-2; a weak D match, TRBD1 (6 bases). There are 12 residues in the CDR3. V shed 5 bases and J shed 8 bases, with 12 bases lying between them. Germline V gene data show CDR1 as SEHNR and CDR2 as FQNEAQ (reference sequence).

The gene calls are TRBV6-6 and TRBJ1-2; a weak D match, TRBD1 (5 bases). CDR1 and CDR2 (germline): MNHNY, SVGAGI (reference sequence). Between the trimmed V and J ends, which lost 10 bases and 10 bases, there was a span of 25 bases. CDR3 length: 14 residues. This CDR3 reads CANWDPGEGGAYTF. The CDR3 DNA sequence: TGTGCCAATTGGGACCCGGGGGAGGGAGGTGCCTACACCTTC.

The J gene is TRBJ2-3, the V gene TRBV4-2; TRBD2 aligns across 7 bases. Trimming removed 1 base from V and 0 bases from J; junction bases left unmatched: 4. Germline V gives CDR1 LGHNA, CDR2 YNFKEQ. The CDR3 length is 16 residues. The CDR3 sequence: CASSQGSSGSTDTQYF. CDR3 nucleotide sequence: TGTGCCAGCAGCCAAGGGTCTAGCGGTAGCACAGATACGCAGTATTTT.

CDR3 residues: CASSTRALGNTIYF. CDR3 DNA: TGTGCCAGCAGCACGAGGGCCCTTGGAAACACCATATATTTT. V usage is TRBV11-1 and J usage is TRBJ1-3, with D hard to call. Germline V gene lookup returns CDR1 SGHAT and CDR2 FQDESV (reference sequence). This CDR3 has 14 amino acids. V lost 5 bases to trimming and J lost 3 bases, with 11 bases between them.